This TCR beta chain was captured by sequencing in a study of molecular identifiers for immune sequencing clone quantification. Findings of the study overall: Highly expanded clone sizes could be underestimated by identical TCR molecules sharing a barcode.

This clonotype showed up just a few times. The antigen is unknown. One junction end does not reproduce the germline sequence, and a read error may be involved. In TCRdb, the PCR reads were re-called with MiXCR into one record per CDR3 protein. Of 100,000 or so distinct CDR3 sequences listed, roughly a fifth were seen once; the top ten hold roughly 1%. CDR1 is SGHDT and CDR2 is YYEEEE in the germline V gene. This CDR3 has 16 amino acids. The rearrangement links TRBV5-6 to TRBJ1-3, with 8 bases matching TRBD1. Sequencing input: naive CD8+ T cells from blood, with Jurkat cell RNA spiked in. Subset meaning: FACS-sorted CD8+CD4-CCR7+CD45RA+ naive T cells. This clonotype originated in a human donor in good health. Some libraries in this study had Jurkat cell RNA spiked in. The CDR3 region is CASSTRTGISGNIIYF. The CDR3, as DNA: TGTGCCAGCAGCACAAGGACAGGGATCTCTGGAAACATCATATATTTT. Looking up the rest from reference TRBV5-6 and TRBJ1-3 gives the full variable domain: DAGVTQSPTHLIKTRGQQVTLRCSPKSGHDTVSWYQQALGQGPQFIFQYYEEEERQRGNFPDRFSGHQFPNYSSELNVNALLLGDSALYLCASSTRTGISGNIIYFGEGSWLTVV.